The present T cell receptor (beta chain) was sequenced within a study of cytomegalovirus exposure and HLA in healthy donors. The study, taken as a whole, reports: By HLA locus, TCR association rates varied in a later analysis, with DRB1 showing the most and HLA-C the fewest. CMV serostatus alone was available as immune exposure information. HLA alleles were associated with fewer than 20,000 TCR beta sequences in a later analysis at 0.05 false discovery rate.

Comments on this clone: What it binds is not known.

With 60 Vbeta and 13 Jbeta primers, the PCR was carried out. Here immunoSEQ multiplex PCR was the method, and the copy in TCRdb shows in-frame clones only, minus some. The sample includes about 190,000 clones, about three quarters of them seen just once. This CDR3 has 14 amino acids. Trimming cost V 0 bases and J 12 bases, with 15 bases left between them. Looked up from germline, CDR1 is SGDLS and CDR2 is YYNGEE. The sequence came from a woman in her thirties in good health and CMV-seropositive. The chain uses TRBV9 and TRBJ1-4, with D unclear. Sequencing was performed on PBMCs. This CDR3 is CASSVDDGRRELFF. The CDR3 DNA reads as TGTGCCAGCAGCGTAGACGACGGCCGGAGGGAACTGTTTTTT.